What follows is one TCR beta chain and its context. What it binds is unknown. From the 5' RACE reads, TCRdb called clonotypes with MiXCR, one entry per CDR3 protein. The sample records 400,000 to 450,000 distinct CDR3 sequences, more than 15% being singletons. This specimen belongs to a study of T-cell memory formation after mild COVID-19. Study at large: Most TCR clusters belonged to a single donor.

Study-level points and caveats: Among contracting clones, CD4+ were mainly CM/EM and CD8+ enriched in EMRA. A subset of responding clones appeared in pre-infection memory, suggesting cross-reactive memory joined. Among clones contracting day 15 to 85, CD4/CD8 was balanced, whereas later expanders leaned CD4+.

Source material: PBMCs or a T cell subset sorted from them (not recorded which). This TCR derives from a man aged 18 to 30 who had mild COVID-19 (a few samples of this study predate the infection). Cell type and time point are not known.

The CDR3 bases are TGTGCCAGCAGCCCGGTAGCGGGGAGTGAGGCCCAGTACTTC. It encodes CASSPVAGSEAQYF. The gene calls are TRBV7-2 and TRBJ2-5, with TRBD2 matching over 8 bases. The CDR3 contains 14 residues. Per germline, CDR1 SGHTA and CDR2 FQGNSA. J was trimmed by 9 bases and V by 5 bases; bases with no gene match: 11.